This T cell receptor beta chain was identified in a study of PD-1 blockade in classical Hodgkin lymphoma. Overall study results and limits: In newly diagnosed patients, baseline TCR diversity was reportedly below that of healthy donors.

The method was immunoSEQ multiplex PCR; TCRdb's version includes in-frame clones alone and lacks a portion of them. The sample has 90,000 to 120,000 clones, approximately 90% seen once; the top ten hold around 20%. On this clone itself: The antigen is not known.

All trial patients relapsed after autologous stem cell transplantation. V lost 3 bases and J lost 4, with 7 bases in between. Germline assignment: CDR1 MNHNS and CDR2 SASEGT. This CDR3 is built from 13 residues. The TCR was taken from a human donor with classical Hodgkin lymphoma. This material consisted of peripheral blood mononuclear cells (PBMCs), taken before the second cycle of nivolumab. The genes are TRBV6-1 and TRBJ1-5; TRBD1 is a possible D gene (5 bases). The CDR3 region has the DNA TGTGCCAGCAGTGATCGGGGGAATCAGCCCCAGCATTTT. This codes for CASSDRGNQPQHF.